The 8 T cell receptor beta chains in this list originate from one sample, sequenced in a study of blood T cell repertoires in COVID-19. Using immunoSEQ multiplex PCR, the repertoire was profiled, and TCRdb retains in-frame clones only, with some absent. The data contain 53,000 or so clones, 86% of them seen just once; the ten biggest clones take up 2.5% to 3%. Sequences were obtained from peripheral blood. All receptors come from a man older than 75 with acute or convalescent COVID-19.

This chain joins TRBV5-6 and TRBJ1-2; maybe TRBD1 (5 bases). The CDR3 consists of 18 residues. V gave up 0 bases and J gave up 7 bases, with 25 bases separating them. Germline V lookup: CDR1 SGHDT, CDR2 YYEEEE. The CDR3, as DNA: TGTGCCAGCAGCTTGGCCGAAGGGGCGTCAATAGTAGTACGTGGCTACACCTTC. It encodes CASSLAEGASIVVRGYTF.

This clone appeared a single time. The CDR3 reads CASSSSSYEQYF. The CDR3 DNA sequence: TGTGCCAGCAGCTCGAGCTCCTACGAGCAGTACTTC. The chain links TRBV7-2 to TRBJ2-7; no clear D. This CDR3 has 12 amino acids. Germline V gene lookup returns CDR1 SGHTA and CDR2 FQGNSA. Trimming pared 4 bases from V and 0 bases from J, leaving 4 bases between. The variable domain in full, completed from reference TRBV7-2 and TRBJ2-7, reads GAGVSQSPSNKVTEKGKDVELRCDPISGHTALYWYRQSLGQGLEFLIYFQGNSAPDKSGLPSDRFSAERTGGSVSTLTIQRTQQEDSAVYLCASSSSSYEQYFGPGTRLTVT.

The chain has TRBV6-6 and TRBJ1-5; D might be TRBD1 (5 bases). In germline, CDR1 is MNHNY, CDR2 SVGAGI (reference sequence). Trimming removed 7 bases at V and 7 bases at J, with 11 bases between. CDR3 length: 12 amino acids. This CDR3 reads CASMYNRQPQHF. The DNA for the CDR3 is TGTGCCAGCATGTACAACAGGCAGCCCCAGCATTTT.

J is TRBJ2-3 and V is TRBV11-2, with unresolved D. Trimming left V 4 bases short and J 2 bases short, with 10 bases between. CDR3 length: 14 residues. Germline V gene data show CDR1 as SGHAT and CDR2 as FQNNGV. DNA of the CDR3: TGTGCCAGCAGCTCCCTGGGCCTCACAGATACGCAGTATTTT. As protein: CASSSLGLTDTQYF.

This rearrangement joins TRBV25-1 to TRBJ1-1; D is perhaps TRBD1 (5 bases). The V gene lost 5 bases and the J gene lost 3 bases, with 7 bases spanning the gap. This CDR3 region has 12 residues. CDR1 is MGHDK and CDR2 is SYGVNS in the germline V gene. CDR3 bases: TGTGCCAGCAGTTCAGGGCACACTGAAGCTTTCTTT. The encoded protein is CASSSGHTEAFF.

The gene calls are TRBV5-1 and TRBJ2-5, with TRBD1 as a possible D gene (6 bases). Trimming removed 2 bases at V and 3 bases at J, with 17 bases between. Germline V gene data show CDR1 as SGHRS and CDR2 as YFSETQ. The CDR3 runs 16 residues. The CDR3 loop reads CASSFRGYGVEETQYF. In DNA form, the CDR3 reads TGCGCCAGCAGCTTCAGGGGCTATGGGGTCGAAGAGACCCAGTACTTC. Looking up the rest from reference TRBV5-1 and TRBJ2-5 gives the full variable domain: KAGVTQTPRYLIKTRGQQVTLSCSPISGHRSVSWYQQTPGQGLQFLFEYFSETQRNKGNFPGRFSGRQFSNSRSEMNVSTLELGDSALYLCASSFRGYGVEETQYFGPGTRLLVL.

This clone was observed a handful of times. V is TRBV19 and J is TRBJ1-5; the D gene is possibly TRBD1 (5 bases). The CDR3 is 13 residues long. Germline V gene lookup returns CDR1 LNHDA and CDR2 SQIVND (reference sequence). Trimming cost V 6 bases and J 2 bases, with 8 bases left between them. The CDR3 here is CASRARGNQPQHF. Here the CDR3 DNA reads TGTGCCAGTAGAGCCAGGGGCAATCAGCCCCAGCATTTT.

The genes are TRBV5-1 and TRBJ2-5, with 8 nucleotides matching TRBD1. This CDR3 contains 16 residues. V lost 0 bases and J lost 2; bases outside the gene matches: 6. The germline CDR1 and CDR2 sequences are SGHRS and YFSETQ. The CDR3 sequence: CASSLGGTGLQETQYF. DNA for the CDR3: TGCGCCAGCAGCTTGGGGGGGACAGGCTTACAAGAGACCCAGTACTTC. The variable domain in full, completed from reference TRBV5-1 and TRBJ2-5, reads KAGVTQTPRYLIKTRGQQVTLSCSPISGHRSVSWYQQTPGQGLQFLFEYFSETQRNKGNFPGRFSGRQFSNSRSEMNVSTLELGDSALYLCASSLGGTGLQETQYFGPGTRLLVL.